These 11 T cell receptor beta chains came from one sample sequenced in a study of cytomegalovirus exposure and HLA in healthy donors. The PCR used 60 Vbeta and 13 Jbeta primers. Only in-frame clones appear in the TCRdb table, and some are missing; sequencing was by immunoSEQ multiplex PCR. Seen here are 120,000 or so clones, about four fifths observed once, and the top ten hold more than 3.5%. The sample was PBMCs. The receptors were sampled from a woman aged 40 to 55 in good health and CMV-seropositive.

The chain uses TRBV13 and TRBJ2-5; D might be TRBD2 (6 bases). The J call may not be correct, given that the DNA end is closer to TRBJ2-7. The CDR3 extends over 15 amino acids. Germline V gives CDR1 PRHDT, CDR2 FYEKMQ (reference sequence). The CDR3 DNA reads TGTGCCAGCAAATCCGTGGGTAGCGGAACCTACGAGCAGTACTTC. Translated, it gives CASKSVGSGTYEQYF.

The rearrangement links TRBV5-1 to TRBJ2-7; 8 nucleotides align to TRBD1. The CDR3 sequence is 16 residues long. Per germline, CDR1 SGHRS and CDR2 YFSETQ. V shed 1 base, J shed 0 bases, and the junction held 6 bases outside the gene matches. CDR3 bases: TGCGCCAGCAGCTTGCGTTGGGACAGGCTCTCCTACGAGCAGTACTTC. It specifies CASSLRWDRLSYEQYF.

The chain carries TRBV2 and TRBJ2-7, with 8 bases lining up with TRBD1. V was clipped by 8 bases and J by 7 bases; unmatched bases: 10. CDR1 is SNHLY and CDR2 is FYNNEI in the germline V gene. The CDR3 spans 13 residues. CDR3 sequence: CASQWQGAYEQYF. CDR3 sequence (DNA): TGTGCCAGCCAATGGCAGGGGGCTTATGAGCAGTACTTC.

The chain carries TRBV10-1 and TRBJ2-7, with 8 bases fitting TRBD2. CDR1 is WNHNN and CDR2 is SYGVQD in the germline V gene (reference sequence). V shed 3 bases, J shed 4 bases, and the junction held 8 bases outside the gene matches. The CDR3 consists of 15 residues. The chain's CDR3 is CASSDTGGPSYEQYF. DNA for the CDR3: TGCGCCAGCAGTGATACGGGAGGGCCGTCGTACGAGCAGTACTTC.

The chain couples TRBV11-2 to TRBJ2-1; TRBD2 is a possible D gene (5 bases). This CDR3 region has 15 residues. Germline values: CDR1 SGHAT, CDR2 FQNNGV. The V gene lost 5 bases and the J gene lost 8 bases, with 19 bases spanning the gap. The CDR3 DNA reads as TGTGCCAGCAGCCCCGGGCTGGCTAGCTCTGATGAGCAGTTCTTC. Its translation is CASSPGLASSDEQFF.

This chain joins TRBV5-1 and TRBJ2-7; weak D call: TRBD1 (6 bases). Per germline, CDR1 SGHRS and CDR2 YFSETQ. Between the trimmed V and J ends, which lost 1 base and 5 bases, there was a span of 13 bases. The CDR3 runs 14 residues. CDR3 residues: CASSLITGSHEQYF. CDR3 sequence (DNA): TGCGCCAGCAGCTTGATAACAGGGTCGCACGAGCAGTACTTC.

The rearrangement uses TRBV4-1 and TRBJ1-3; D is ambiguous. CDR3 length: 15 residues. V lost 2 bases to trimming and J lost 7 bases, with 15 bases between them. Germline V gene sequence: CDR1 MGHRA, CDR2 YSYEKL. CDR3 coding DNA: TGCGCCAGCAGCCAACCAACAGAGGGTTGGAACACCATATATTTT. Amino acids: CASSQPTEGWNTIYF.

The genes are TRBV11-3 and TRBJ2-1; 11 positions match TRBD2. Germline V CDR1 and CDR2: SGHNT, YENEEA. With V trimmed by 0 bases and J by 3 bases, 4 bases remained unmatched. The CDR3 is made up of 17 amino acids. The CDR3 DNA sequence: TGTGCCAGCAGCTTAGATGGGACTAGCGGAGACTACAATGAGCAGTTCTTC. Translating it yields CASSLDGTSGDYNEQFF.

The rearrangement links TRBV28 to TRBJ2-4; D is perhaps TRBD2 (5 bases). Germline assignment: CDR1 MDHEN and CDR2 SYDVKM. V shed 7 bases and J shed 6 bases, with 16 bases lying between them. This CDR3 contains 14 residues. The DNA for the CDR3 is TGTGCCAGCATCGAAAGCGGCGGATTAAACATTCAGTACTTC. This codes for CASIESGGLNIQYF.

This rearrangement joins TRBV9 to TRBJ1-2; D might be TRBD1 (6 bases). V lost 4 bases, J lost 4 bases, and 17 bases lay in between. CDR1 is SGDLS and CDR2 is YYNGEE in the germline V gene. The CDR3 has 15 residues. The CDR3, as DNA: TGTGCCAGCAGCCCTGGCGGGGGCCAGAGCTATGGCTACACCTTC. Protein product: CASSPGGGQSYGYTF.

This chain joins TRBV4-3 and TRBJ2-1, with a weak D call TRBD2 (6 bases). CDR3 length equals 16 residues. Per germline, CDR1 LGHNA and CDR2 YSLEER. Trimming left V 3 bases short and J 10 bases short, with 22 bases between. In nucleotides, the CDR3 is TGCGCCAGCAGCCAGTCGAAGATGTTAGCGGAGTCCGAGCAGTTCTTC. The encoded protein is CASSQSKMLAESEQFF.